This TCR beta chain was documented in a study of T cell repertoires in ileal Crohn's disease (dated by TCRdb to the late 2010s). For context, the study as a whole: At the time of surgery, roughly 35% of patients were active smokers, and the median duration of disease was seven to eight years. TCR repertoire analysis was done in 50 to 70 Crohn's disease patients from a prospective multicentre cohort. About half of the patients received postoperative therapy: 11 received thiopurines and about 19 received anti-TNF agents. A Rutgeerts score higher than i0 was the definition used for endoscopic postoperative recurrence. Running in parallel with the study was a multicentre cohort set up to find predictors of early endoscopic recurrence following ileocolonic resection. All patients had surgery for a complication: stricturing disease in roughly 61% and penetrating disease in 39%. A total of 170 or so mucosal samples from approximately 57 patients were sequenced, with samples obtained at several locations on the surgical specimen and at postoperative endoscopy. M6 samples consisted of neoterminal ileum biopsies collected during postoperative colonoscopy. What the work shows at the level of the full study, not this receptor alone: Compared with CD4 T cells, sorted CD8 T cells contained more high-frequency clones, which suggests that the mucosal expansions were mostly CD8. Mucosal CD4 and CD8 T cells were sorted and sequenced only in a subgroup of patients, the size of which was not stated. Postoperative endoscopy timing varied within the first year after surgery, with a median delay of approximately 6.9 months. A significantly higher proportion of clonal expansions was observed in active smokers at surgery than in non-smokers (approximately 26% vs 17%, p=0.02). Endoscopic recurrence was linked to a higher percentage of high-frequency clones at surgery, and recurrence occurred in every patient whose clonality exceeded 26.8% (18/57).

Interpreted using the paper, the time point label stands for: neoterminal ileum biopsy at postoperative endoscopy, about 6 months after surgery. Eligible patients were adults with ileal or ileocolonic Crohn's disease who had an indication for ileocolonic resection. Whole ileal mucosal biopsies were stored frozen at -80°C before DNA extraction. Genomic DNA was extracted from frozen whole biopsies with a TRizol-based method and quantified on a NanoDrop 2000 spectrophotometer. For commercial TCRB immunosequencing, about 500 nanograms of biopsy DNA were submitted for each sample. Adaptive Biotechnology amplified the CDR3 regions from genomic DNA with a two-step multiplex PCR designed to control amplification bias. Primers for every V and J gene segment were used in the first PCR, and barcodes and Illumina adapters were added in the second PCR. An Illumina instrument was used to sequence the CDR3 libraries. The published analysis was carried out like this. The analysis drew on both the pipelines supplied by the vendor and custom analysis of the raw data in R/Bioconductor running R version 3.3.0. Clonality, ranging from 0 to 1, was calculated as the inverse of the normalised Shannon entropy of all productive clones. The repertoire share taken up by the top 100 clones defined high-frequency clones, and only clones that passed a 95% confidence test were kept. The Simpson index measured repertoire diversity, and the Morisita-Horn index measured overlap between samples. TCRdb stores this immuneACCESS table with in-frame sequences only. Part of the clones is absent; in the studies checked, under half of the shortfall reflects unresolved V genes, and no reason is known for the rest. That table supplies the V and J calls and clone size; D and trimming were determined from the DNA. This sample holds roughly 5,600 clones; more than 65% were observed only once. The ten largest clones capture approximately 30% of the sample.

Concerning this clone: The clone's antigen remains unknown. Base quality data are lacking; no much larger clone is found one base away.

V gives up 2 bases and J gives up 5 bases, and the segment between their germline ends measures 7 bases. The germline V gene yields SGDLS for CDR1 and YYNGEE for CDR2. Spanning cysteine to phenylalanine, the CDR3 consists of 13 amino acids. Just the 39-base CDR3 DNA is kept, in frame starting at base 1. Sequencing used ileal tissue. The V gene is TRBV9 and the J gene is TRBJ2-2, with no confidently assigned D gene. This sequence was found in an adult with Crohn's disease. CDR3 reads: CASSVVETGELFF. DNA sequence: TGTGCCAGCAGCGTCGTGGAAACCGGGGAGCTGTTTTTT.